The clone carrying this T cell receptor (beta chain) was observed many times. The record originates from a study of regulatory T cells in long-lasting Graves disease. Whole-study context: The study counted Graves' disease as persistent given over 5 years of antithyroid drugs and positive TSH receptor antibodies.

Specified time point: persistent/refractory GD, antithyroid drugs over 5 years with positive TRAb. PBMC-extracted RNA yielded the TCR library. Patients met American Thyroid Association criteria for Graves' disease. Germline assignment: CDR1 SGHTA and CDR2 FQGNSA. V lost 2 bases to trimming and J lost 3 bases, with 5 bases between them. The CDR3 spans 12 residues. Arm-PCR of CDR3 regions and iRepertoire HTBI primers were the basis on which TCR beta libraries were built. MiXCR, applied by TCRdb to the multiplex PCR reads, yields one record per CDR3 protein. In the table there are about 420,000 distinct CDR3 sequences, around a quarter of which are singletons.

The chain employs TRBV7-2 and TRBJ2-7, with D hard to call. This clonotype was obtained from a female donor with Graves disease. The sequenced sample was peripheral blood mononuclear cells (PBMCs), obtained when the disease was refractory, from a patient treated with antithyroid drugs. CDR3 amino acids: CASSLKLYEQYF. The CDR3 DNA is TGTGCCAGCAGCTTAAAGCTCTACGAGCAGTACTTC. Complete variable domain (other parts from reference TRBV7-2 and TRBJ2-7): GAGVSQSPSNKVTEKGKDVELRCDPISGHTALYWYRQSLGQGLEFLIYFQGNSAPDKSGLPSDRFSAERTGGSVSTLTIQRTQQEDSAVYLCASSLKLYEQYFGPGTRLTVT.